These 15 T cell receptor beta chains were sequenced from one sample in a study of T cell responses to AZD1222 COVID-19 vaccine. Assay: immunoSEQ multiplex PCR; the TCRdb copy retains only in-frame clones and omits some. The data hold around 150,000 clones, with about 90% observed a single time. The input for sequencing was peripheral blood, taken 28 days after the second dose of the MenACWY control vaccine. The receptors derive from an adult who received the MenACWY meningococcal vaccine as a control.

V usage is TRBV27 and J usage is TRBJ1-1; D ambiguous. Trimming cost V 3 bases and J 5 bases, with 13 bases left between them. This CDR3 has 14 amino acids. Germline CDR1 MNHEY, CDR2 SMNVEV (reference sequence). DNA of the CDR3: TGTGCCAGCAGTTTCCTCCTGGATGGGACTGAAGCTTTCTTT. This encodes CASSFLLDGTEAFF.

J is TRBJ2-3 and V is TRBV24-1; 10 positions agree with TRBD2. The CDR3 has 14 amino acids. CDR1 KGHDR and CDR2 SFDVKD come from the germline V gene. V trimming: 6 bases; J trimming: 8 bases; junction bases outside the gene matches: 7. The CDR3 region has the DNA TGTGCCACCAGTAGGACTAGCGGAGCCCCTACGCAGTATTTT. Translated: CATSRTSGAPTQYF.

The chain employs TRBV24-1 and TRBJ1-1; D might be TRBD1 (5 bases). The CDR3 spans 14 residues. The ends were cut back, 3 bases at V and 2 bases at J, with 9 bases in the middle. In germline, CDR1 is KGHDR, CDR2 SFDVKD. The CDR3 sequence: CATSDGGFNTEAFF. CDR3 bases: TGTGCCACCAGTGATGGGGGTTTCAACACTGAAGCTTTCTTT.

This chain connects TRBV2 to TRBJ1-6; no clear D. V lost 6 bases to trimming and J lost 7 bases, with 10 bases between them. Germline loops: CDR1 SNHLY, CDR2 FYNNEI. The CDR3 loop spans 13 amino acids. CDR3 protein: CASRENSNSPLHF. The CDR3 region has the DNA TGTGCCAGCAGGGAGAACAGCAATTCACCCCTCCACTTT.

The count of this clone is one. In the same sample, other DNA sequences code for this CDR3. The chain uses TRBV20-1 and TRBJ2-5, with D perhaps being TRBD1 or TRBD2 (5 bases each). CDR1 is DFQATT and CDR2 is SNEGSKA in the germline V gene (reference sequence). The V and J ends lost 6 bases and 5 bases respectively, with 7 bases between them. CDR3 length: 10 amino acids. The CDR3 sequence is CSAGVETQYF. For the CDR3, the DNA is TGCAGTGCGGGGGTCGAGACCCAGTACTTC.

J is TRBJ2-1 and V is TRBV11-2; a weak D match, TRBD1 (5 bases). From germline, CDR1 is SGHAT and CDR2 FQNNGV. The CDR3 is 13 residues long. Deletions cut 1 base from V and 5 bases from J, with 6 bases between. In DNA, the CDR3 is TGTGCCAGCAGCTTAGGCAGGGACAATGAGCAGTTCTTC. This translates into CASSLGRDNEQFF.

V gene TRBV6-5 combines with J gene TRBJ2-5; a possible D gene is TRBD1 (6 bases). Trimming removed 6 bases from V and 0 bases from J, with 14 bases in between. This CDR3 region has 15 residues. The germline V gene encodes CDR1 MNHEY and CDR2 SVGAGI. The DNA for the CDR3 is TGTGCCAGCAGACCCGGGGACATGTACCAAGAGACCCAGTACTTC. Translation gives CASRPGDMYQETQYF.

V usage is TRBV6-5 and J usage is TRBJ2-1; D gene ambiguous. This CDR3 comprises 12 residues. V was shortened by 7 bases and J by 12 bases, with 16 bases between the two germline ends. Germline V lookup: CDR1 MNHEY, CDR2 SVGAGI. CDR3 nucleotides: TGTGCCAGCAAGTCGGCCGGAATGGTGCAGTTCTTC. Its protein is CASKSAGMVQFF.

As concerns this clone: Without the conserved terminal phenylalanine or tryptophan, this CDR3 likely stems from a read error. The rearrangement joins TRBV28 to TRBJ1-1; 7 positions match TRBD1. The V gene end was trimmed by 4 bases and the J gene end by 1 base; junction bases not matched to a gene: 3. Germline V lookup: CDR1 MDHEN, CDR2 SYDVKM. The CDR3 spans 14 residues. The CDR3 is CASSSDRENTEAFL. CDR3 nucleotides: TGTGCCAGCAGTTCAGACAGGGAGAACACTGAAGCTTTCCTT.

The chain couples TRBV24-1 to TRBJ2-5; 8 positions agree with TRBD1. J was trimmed by 4 bases and V by 0 bases; bases with no gene match: 6. The length of the CDR3 is 16 residues. Per the germline V gene, CDR1 is KGHDR and CDR2 is SFDVKD. The CDR3 bases are TGTGCCACCAGTGATTTGGTTCAGGGGGCGGGAGAGACCCAGTACTTC. Its translation: CATSDLVQGAGETQYF.

The chain has TRBV29-1 and TRBJ2-2; D remains unclear. Germline CDR1 reads SQVTM; CDR2 reads ANQGSEA. The V and J ends lost 5 bases and 5 bases respectively, with 9 bases between them. This CDR3 is 12 amino acids long. The CDR3 DNA sequence: TGCAGCGTTTCTAAGCTAACCGGGGAGCTGTTTTTT. It encodes CSVSKLTGELFF.

The chain couples TRBV5-4 to TRBJ2-1, with D possibly matching TRBD2 (6 bases). V lost 3 bases, J lost 7 bases, and 14 bases lay in between. There are 14 residues in the CDR3. From germline, CDR1 is SGHNT and CDR2 YYREEE (reference sequence). CDR3 coding DNA: TGTGCCAGCAGCTCCTCGACTAGTCGGAATGAGCAGTTCTTC. Residues: CASSSSTSRNEQFF.

The rearrangement uses TRBV6-5 and TRBJ2-4; 12 bases fit TRBD2. Germline loops: CDR1 MNHEY, CDR2 SVGAGI. The trim removed 0 bases at V and 9 bases at J, leaving 3 bases unmatched. This CDR3 spans 15 amino acids. The CDR3 loop reads CASSYSMGLAGIQYF. CDR3 bases: TGTGCCAGCAGTTACTCGATGGGACTAGCGGGCATTCAGTACTTC.

The chain couples TRBV30 to TRBJ1-1; perhaps TRBD1 as D (5 bases). Germline CDR1 and CDR2: GTSNPN and SVGIG (reference sequence). This CDR3 is 17 amino acids long. Trimming removed 2 bases from V and 3 bases from J, with 22 bases in between. The CDR3 sequence is CAWSTSMQGIGDTEAFF. The CDR3 DNA reads as TGTGCCTGGAGTACCTCAATGCAGGGAATTGGAGACACTGAAGCTTTCTTT.

The rearrangement links TRBV14 to TRBJ2-7; D is unresolved. This CDR3 is built from 13 residues. Germline V lookup: CDR1 SGHDN, CDR2 FVKESK. V lost 1 base and J 6 bases, leaving 10 bases between the germline ends. This chain's CDR3 is CASSQVGVGEQYF. The CDR3 DNA follows: TGTGCCAGCAGCCAAGTTGGTGTTGGCGAGCAGTACTTC.